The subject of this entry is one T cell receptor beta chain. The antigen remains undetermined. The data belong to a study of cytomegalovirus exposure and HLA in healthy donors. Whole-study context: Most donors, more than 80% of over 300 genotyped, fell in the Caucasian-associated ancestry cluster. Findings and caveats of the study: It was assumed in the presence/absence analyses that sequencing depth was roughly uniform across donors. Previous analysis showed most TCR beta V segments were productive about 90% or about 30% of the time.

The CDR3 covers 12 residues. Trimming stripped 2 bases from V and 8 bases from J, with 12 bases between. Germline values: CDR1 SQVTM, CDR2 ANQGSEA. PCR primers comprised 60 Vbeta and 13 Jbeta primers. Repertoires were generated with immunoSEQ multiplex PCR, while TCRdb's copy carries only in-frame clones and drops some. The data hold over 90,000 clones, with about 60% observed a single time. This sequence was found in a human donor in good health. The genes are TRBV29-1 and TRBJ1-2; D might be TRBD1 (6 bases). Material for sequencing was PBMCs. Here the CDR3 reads CSVELGARGYTF. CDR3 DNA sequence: TGCAGCGTTGAACTGGGGGCAAGGGGCTACACCTTC.